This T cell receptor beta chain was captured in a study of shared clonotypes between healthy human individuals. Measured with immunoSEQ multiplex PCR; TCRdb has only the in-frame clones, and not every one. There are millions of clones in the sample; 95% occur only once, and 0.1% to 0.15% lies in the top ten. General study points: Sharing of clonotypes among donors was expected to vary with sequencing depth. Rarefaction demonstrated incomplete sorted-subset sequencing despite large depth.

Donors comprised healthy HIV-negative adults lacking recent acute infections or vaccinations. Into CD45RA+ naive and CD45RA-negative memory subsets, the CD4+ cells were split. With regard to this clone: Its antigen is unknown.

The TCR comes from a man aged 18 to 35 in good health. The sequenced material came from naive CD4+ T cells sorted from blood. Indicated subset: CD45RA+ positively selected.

CDR3 protein: CASGLGSGNQPQHF. The CDR3 bases are TGTGCTAGTGGTTTGGGTTCGGGCAATCAGCCCCAGCATTTT. The chain carries TRBV12-5 and TRBJ1-5; D call uncertain. The germline gives CDR1 LGHNT, CDR2 FRNRAP. There are 14 residues in the CDR3. Trimming left V 1 base short and J 2 bases short, with 6 bases between.